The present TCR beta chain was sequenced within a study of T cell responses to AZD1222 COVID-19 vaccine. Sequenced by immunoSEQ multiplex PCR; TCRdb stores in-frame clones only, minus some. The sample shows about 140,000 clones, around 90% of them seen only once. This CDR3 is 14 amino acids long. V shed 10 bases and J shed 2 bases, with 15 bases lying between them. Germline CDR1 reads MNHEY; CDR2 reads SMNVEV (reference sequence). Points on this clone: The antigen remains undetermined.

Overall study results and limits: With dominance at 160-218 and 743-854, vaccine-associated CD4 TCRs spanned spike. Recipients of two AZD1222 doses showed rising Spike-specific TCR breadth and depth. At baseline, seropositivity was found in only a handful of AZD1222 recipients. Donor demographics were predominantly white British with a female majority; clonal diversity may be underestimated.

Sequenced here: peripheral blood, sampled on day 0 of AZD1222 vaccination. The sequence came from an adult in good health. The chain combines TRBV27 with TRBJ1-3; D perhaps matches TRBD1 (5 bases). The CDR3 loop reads CAILGDVTGNTIYF. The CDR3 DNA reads TGTGCCATCCTGGGGGACGTCACTGGAAACACCATATATTTT.